The rows below give T cell receptor beta chains drawn from one sample of a study of neurological immune-mediated disorders. One entry per CDR3 protein, called by TCRdb with MiXCR from the 5' RACE reads. This sample carries around 51,000 distinct CDR3 sequences, 12% of them seen once, and the ten largest clones take around 10%. The sequencing sample was made of PBMCs. All receptors come from a male donor with HTLV-1-associated myelopathy (HAM/TSP). CDR3s include the opening cysteine and the closing phenylalanine or tryptophan. Each record gives: J gene, V gene, clone size, D gene, CDR3 protein, CDR3 DNA. The D gene is left open where the match is weak. Clone size appears in some rows only: once, few, many, or a class for an expanded clone.

>TRBJ2-1|TRBV15|many|.
CATSRGGYSYNEQFF
TGTGCCACCAGCAGAGGCGGTTACTCCTACAATGAGCAGTTCTTC
>TRBJ2-4|TRBV7-2|many|TRBD1
CASSQGAVTNIQYF
TGTGCCAGCAGCCAGGGGGCTGTCACGAACATTCAGTACTTC
>TRBJ1-6|TRBV10-3|many|.
CAISRDRSNSPLHF
TGTGCCATCAGCCGCGACAGGAGTAATTCACCCCTCCACTTT
>TRBJ2-2|TRBV20-1|many|.
CSARHNTGELFF
TGCAGTGCTAGACACAACACCGGGGAGCTGTTTTTT
>TRBJ2-2|TRBV7-7|many|.
CASSLNLISATGELFF
TGTGCTAGCAGCTTAAATTTAATTTCAGCCACCGGGGAGCTGTTTTTT
>TRBJ2-1|TRBV5-4|many|.
CASSPHKGKQFF
TGTGCCAGCAGCCCACACAAAGGGAAGCAGTTCTTC
>TRBJ2-3|TRBV20-1|.|.
CSARFQADTQYF
TGCAGTGCTAGATTCCAGGCAGATACGCAGTATTTT
>TRBJ2-3|TRBV3-1|many|.
CASSQDRGPDTQYF
TGTGCCAGCAGCCAAGATCGGGGCCCAGATACGCAGTATTTT
>TRBJ2-7|TRBV27|many|.
CASSSRQTYEQYF
TGTGCCAGCAGTTCGAGACAGACCTACGAGCAGTACTTC
>TRBJ2-2|TRBV5-5|many|.
CASSLPGELFF
TGTGCCAGCAGCTTGCCCGGGGAGCTGTTTTTT
>TRBJ1-1|TRBV28|few|.
CASSLLDSLNTEAFF
TGTGCCAGCAGTTTATTAGACAGCTTGAACACTGAAGCTTTCTTT
>TRBJ2-1|TRBV2|many|TRBD1
CASSVGTDYNEQFF
TGTGCCAGCAGTGTGGGGACAGATTACAATGAGCAGTTCTTC
>TRBJ2-7|TRBV5-5|.|.
CASSRKYWERGTYEQYF
TGTGCCAGCAGCAGGAAATACTGGGAGAGGGGTACGTACGAGCAGTACTTC
>TRBJ1-6|TRBV24-1|many|.
CATSDPGGGPLHF
TGTGCCACCAGTGATCCCGGGGGCGGACCCCTCCACTTT
>TRBJ1-4|TRBV6-6|many|.
CASSPPGEVEKLFF
TGTGCCAGCAGCCCCCCAGGGGAAGTGGAAAAACTGTTTTTT
>TRBJ1-6|TRBV12-3/TRBV12-4|many|TRBD1
CASNTGTGNSPLHF
TGTGCCAGCAATACCGGGACAGGGAATTCACCCCTCCACTTT
>TRBJ1-6|TRBV5-1|many|TRBD1
CASSGGTALNSPLHF
TGCGCCAGCAGCGGGGGGACAGCCCTCAATTCACCCCTCCACTTT
>TRBJ2-5|TRBV20-1|few|.
CSAIQVGVQTQYF
TGCAGTGCTATCCAAGTTGGGGTGCAGACCCAGTACTTC
>TRBJ2-5|TRBV19|.|TRBD2
CASSTGLVNQQETQYF
TGTGCCAGTAGTACCGGACTAGTCAACCAGCAAGAGACCCAGTACTTC
>TRBJ2-5|TRBV4-1|few|.
CASSQWRGETQYF
TGCGCCAGCAGCCAATGGAGGGGAGAGACCCAGTACTTC
>TRBJ2-7|TRBV6-5|many|TRBD1
CAGGTGDCEQYF
TGTGCCGGCGGGACAGGGGACTGCGAGCAGTACTTC
>TRBJ1-5|TRBV5-6|.|.
CASSRFDQPQHF
TGTGCCAGCAGCCGGTTCGACCAGCCCCAGCATTTT
>TRBJ2-7|TRBV6-2/TRBV6-3|many|.
CASSGTGGRKRSYEQYF
TGTGCCAGCAGTGGGACCGGGGGACGCAAGAGATCCTACGAGCAGTACTTC
>TRBJ2-3|TRBV5-1|many|.
CASSWYPQGGDTDTQYF
TGCGCCAGCAGCTGGTATCCCCAGGGCGGGGACACAGATACGCAGTATTTT
>TRBJ2-3|TRBV7-2|many|.
CASGQQYTDTQYF
TGTGCCAGCGGACAGCAGTACACAGATACGCAGTATTTT
>TRBJ1-5|TRBV7-2|many|.
CASSLDAGAVYQPQHF
TGTGCCAGCAGCTTAGATGCAGGGGCGGTTTATCAGCCCCAGCATTTT
>TRBJ2-3|TRBV11-2|many|.
CASSSGRGHTDTQYF
TGTGCCAGCAGCTCGGGCAGGGGCCACACAGATACGCAGTATTTT
>TRBJ1-5|TRBV6-5|.|.
CASTPGGNQPQHF
TGTGCCAGCACCCCCGGGGGGAATCAGCCCCAGCATTTT
>TRBJ2-5|TRBV4-3|medium-sized|.
CASSQEFRGKTETQYF
TGCGCCAGCAGCCAAGAGTTTAGGGGCAAAACAGAGACCCAGTACTTC
>TRBJ1-1|TRBV9|many|.
CASSGTAGSSTEAFF
TGTGCCAGCAGCGGAACCGCAGGGTCATCAACTGAAGCTTTCTTT
>TRBJ2-5|TRBV28|many|.
CASSLPGWGTQYF
TGTGCCAGCAGTTTACCGGGATGGGGGACCCAGTACTTC
>TRBJ2-1|TRBV5-5|.|TRBD2
CASSLTPGLAGGLEQFF
TGTGCCAGCAGCTTGACCCCGGGACTAGCGGGGGGGCTAGAGCAGTTCTTC
>TRBJ1-5|TRBV20-1|many|.
CSAVVLEVGISAAAQHF
TGCAGTGCTGTCGTTCTGGAAGTAGGGATCTCCGCCGCTGCCCAGCATTTT
>TRBJ2-7|TRBV11-2|.|.
CASRGTGSHEQYF
TGTGCCAGCAGAGGGACGGGCTCCCACGAGCAGTACTTC
>TRBJ1-5|TRBV12-3/TRBV12-4|many|.
CASSLGQSRYQPQHF
TGTGCCAGCAGTTTGGGTCAGAGCCGTTATCAGCCCCAGCATTTT
>TRBJ2-1|TRBV7-2|many|TRBD2
CASSLTGEAGGDF
TGTGCCAGCAGCTTAACCGGTGAAGCGGGGGGGGACTTC
>TRBJ1-5|TRBV30|.|.
CAWSVQPGQPQHF
TGTGCCTGGAGTGTACAACCCGGTCAGCCCCAGCATTTT
>TRBJ1-5|TRBV6-2/TRBV6-3|few|.
CASKTRVGDASNQPQHF
TGTGCCAGCAAAACTCGCGTGGGAGACGCTAGCAATCAGCCCCAGCATTTT
>TRBJ2-7|TRBV10-3|.|TRBD1
CAIRGQGAYEQYF
TGTGCCATCAGGGGGCAGGGGGCCTACGAGCAGTACTTC
>TRBJ2-1|TRBV7-9|many|.
CASSFQGTIGYNEQFF
TGTGCCAGCAGCTTCCAGGGTACTATCGGGTACAATGAGCAGTTCTTC
>TRBJ2-7|TRBV11-3|many|TRBD1
CASSHRDRAYEQYF
TGTGCCAGCAGCCATCGGGACAGAGCCTACGAGCAGTACTTC
>TRBJ2-5|TRBV10-3|many|TRBD1
CAISPGTGEETQYF
TGTGCCATCAGTCCCGGGACAGGGGAGGAGACCCAGTACTTC